This is a list of T cell receptor beta chains from one sample in a study of PD-L1 blockade in urothelial cancer. The data were produced by immunoSEQ multiplex PCR, yet TCRdb's version contains in-frame clones alone and is incomplete. In the table there are under 60,000 clones, approximately 83% of which are singletons. The input for sequencing was PBMCs, taken around atezolizumab (anti-PD-L1) treatment. These receptors came from a man aged 60 to 69 with urothelial cancer. Each CDR3 is given with its conserved first and last residue. D genes are given only for firm matches. The size of a clone is reported for some rows only, either as once, few or many, or as a class for expanded clones.

size	V	J	D	CDR3	DNA
-	TRBV12-5	TRBJ2-5	TRBD1	CASGLPSTGAETQYF	TGTGCTAGTGGTTTGCCCTCGACAGGGGCAGAGACCCAGTACTTC
-	TRBV7-3	TRBJ2-1	-	CASSLTGSGDNEQFF	TGTGCCAGCAGCCTGACAGGGTCGGGAGACAATGAGCAGTTCTTC
-	TRBV6-5	TRBJ2-7	TRBD1	CASSYSIRTGGYEQYF	TGTGCCAGCAGTTACTCGATCCGGACAGGGGGCTACGAGCAGTACTTC
-	TRBV30	TRBJ2-1	-	CAWSTGLSYNEQFF	TGTGCCTGGAGTACGGGACTCTCCTACAATGAGCAGTTCTTC
-	TRBV27	TRBJ1-1	-	CASSFSYDTEAFF	TGTGCCAGCAGTTTCTCGTATGACACTGAAGCTTTCTTT
-	TRBV4-2	TRBJ2-5	TRBD2	CASSQGTRAETQYF	TGTGCCAGCAGCCAAGGGACTAGAGCGGAGACCCAGTACTTC
-	TRBV4-2	TRBJ1-2	-	CASSQDRGPTGNGYTF	TGTGCCAGCAGCCAAGATAGGGGCCCGACCGGAAATGGCTACACCTTC
-	TRBV6-8	TRBJ1-6	TRBD1	CASSYFRTGTGNSPLHF	TGTGCCAGCAGTTACTTCCGAACGGGGACAGGGAATTCACCCCTCCACTTT
once	TRBV19	TRBJ1-1	-	CASSIRGMPAEAFF	TGTGCCAGTAGTATTAGAGGAATGCCAGCTGAAGCTTTCTTT
-	TRBV5-1	TRBJ2-3	-	CASMEAGFRTDTQYF	TGCGCCAGCATGGAGGCGGGGTTCCGCACAGATACGCAGTATTTT
-	TRBV7-6	TRBJ1-5	-	CASSSTRNQPQHF	TGTGCCAGCAGCAGTACGCGGAATCAGCCCCAGCATTTT
-	TRBV6-6	TRBJ1-2	-	CASSAQQANYGYTF	TGTGCCAGCAGTGCCCAGCAGGCTAACTATGGCTACACCTTC
-	TRBV7-2	TRBJ2-3	-	CASSRPPGHLSTDTQYF	TGTGCCAGCAGCCGACCGCCGGGACATCTTAGCACAGATACGCAGTATTTT
-	TRBV29-1	TRBJ1-2	-	CSVLEGGYTF	TGCAGCGTTCTAGAGGGTGGCTACACCTTC
-	TRBV21-1	TRBJ1-2	-	CASIRRGTNYGYTF	TGTGCCAGCATTAGACGGGGAACTAACTATGGCTACACCTTC
-	TRBV10-2	TRBJ2-6	-	CASSLSGANVLTF	TGCGCCAGCAGTCTCTCTGGGGCCAACGTCCTGACTTTC
-	TRBV30	TRBJ2-2	-	CAWSRGINTGELFF	TGTGCCTGGAGCAGGGGTATCAACACCGGGGAGCTGTTTTTT
-	TRBV5-4	TRBJ2-1	TRBD2	CASSLELAGERGEQFF	TGTGCCAGCAGCTTGGAGCTAGCGGGGGAGCGGGGTGAGCAGTTCTTC
-	TRBV29-1	TRBJ1-2	TRBD1	CSVWTGNYGYTF	TGCAGCGTTTGGACAGGGAACTATGGCTACACCTTC
-	TRBV6-1	TRBJ2-7	-	CASSEVGGPYEQYF	TGTGCCAGCAGTGAAGTTGGGGGCCCCTACGAGCAGTACTTC
-	TRBV19	TRBJ2-3	TRBD2	CASSVWTSGGADTQYF	TGTGCCAGTAGTGTCTGGACTAGCGGGGGGGCAGATACGCAGTATTTT
once	TRBV19	TRBJ2-7	TRBD1	CASSGTGWSYEQYF	TGTGCCAGTAGTGGGACAGGGTGGTCCTACGAGCAGTACTTC
-	TRBV4-1	TRBJ2-5	-	CASSRRVEGAQETQYF	TGCGCCAGCAGCCGGAGGGTAGAGGGGGCACAAGAGACCCAGTACTTC
-	TRBV7-9	TRBJ1-1	-	CASSLFGSNTEAFF	TGTGCCAGCAGCTTATTCGGGAGTAACACTGAAGCTTTCTTT
-	TRBV19	TRBJ2-7	-	CASQGGSTYEQYF	TGTGCCAGCCAAGGGGGATCCACCTACGAGCAGTACTTC
-	TRBV19	TRBJ2-5	-	CASSIRPGRDQYF	TGTGCCAGTAGTATACGCCCGGGAAGGGACCAGTACTTC
-	TRBV19	TRBJ2-3	TRBD1	CATSPGGQGDGTDTQYF	TGTGCCACCTCCCCCGGAGGACAGGGTGATGGCACAGATACGCAGTATTTT
-	TRBV28	TRBJ1-5	TRBD1	CASSSPTGVGQPQHF	TGTGCCAGCAGTTCCCCGACAGGGGTAGGTCAGCCCCAGCATTTT
-	TRBV7-3	TRBJ1-2	-	CASSPSSFPRYYGYTF	TGTGCCAGCAGCCCCTCGTCGTTCCCCAGATACTATGGCTACACCTTC
-	TRBV7-8	TRBJ1-2	TRBD1	CASSPGTGGNYGYTF	TGTGCCAGCAGCCCAGGGACAGGGGGCAACTATGGCTACACCTTC
-	TRBV2	TRBJ2-2	-	CASMYREGFGELFF	TGTGCCAGCATGTACAGGGAGGGGTTCGGGGAGCTGTTTTTT
few	TRBV5-1	TRBJ1-1	-	CASNLRGGTEAFF	TGCGCCAGCAACCTGAGGGGGGGCACTGAAGCTTTCTTT
-	TRBV5-4	TRBJ2-4	TRBD2	CASSLGYLAGGRNIQYF	TGTGCCAGCAGCTTGGGGTACCTAGCGGGGGGTAGGAACATTCAGTACTTC
-	TRBV28	TRBJ1-2	TRBD1	CASTISTGKNYGYTF	TGTGCCAGCACCATATCGACAGGGAAGAACTATGGCTACACCTTC
-	TRBV6-5	TRBJ2-7	TRBD1	CASSYSLAGGAYEQYF	TGTGCCAGCAGTTACTCGCTAGCAGGGGGTGCCTACGAGCAGTACTTC
-	TRBV7-6	TRBJ2-3	TRBD1	CASSLAGTGTDTQYF	TGTGCCAGCAGCTTAGCCGGGACAGGGACAGATACGCAGTATTTT
-	TRBV5-1	TRBJ1-3	TRBD1	CASSQMTGVGSGNTIYF	TGCGCCAGCAGTCAGATGACAGGGGTAGGCTCTGGAAACACCATATATTTT
-	TRBV27	TRBJ2-3	-	CASAAPPTTQYF	TGTGCCAGCGCGGCCCCCCCGACTACGCAGTATTTT
-	TRBV28	TRBJ2-3	-	CASSLSNTQYF	TGTGCCAGCAGTTTGTCCAATACGCAGTATTTT
-	TRBV30	TRBJ2-3	-	CAWRIAGPGDTQYF	TGTGCCTGGAGGATTGCGGGGCCTGGTGATACGCAGTATTTT
-	TRBV7-2	TRBJ2-3	-	CASSFGSGEDTQYF	TGTGCCAGCAGCTTCGGATCGGGGGAAGATACGCAGTATTTT
-	TRBV4-1	TRBJ1-6	TRBD1	CASSQDGTGRQISPLHF	TGCGCCAGCAGCCAAGACGGGACAGGGAGGCAGATCTCACCCCTCCACTTT
-	TRBV6-1	TRBJ2-6	-	CATGRGSTGANVLTF	TGTGCCACAGGAAGGGGCAGTACTGGGGCCAACGTCCTGACTTTC
-	TRBV2	TRBJ1-2	TRBD1	CASPPGQWHGYTF	TGTGCCAGCCCACCGGGACAGTGGCATGGCTACACCTTC
-	TRBV10-3	TRBJ2-1	TRBD1	CAISPGTGNNNEQFF	TGTGCCATCAGCCCCGGGACAGGGAATAACAATGAGCAGTTCTTC
-	TRBV5-4	TRBJ1-2	TRBD1	CASSNGQATYGYTF	TGTGCCAGCAGCAACGGACAGGCTACCTATGGCTACACCTTC
-	TRBV7-9	TRBJ1-2	TRBD1	CASSSTGPRPGTVNYGYTF	TGTGCCAGCAGCTCTACCGGACCGAGACCAGGGACAGTAAACTATGGCTACACCTTC
-	TRBV28	TRBJ1-2	-	CASSPQGRINYGYTF	TGTGCCAGCAGTCCTCAGGGGCGAATTAACTATGGCTACACCTTC